Below, one T cell receptor (beta chain) is given with its context. The record originates from a study of T cells in Graves' hyperthyroidism and ophthalmopathy. The source material, RNA transcripts, was used to amplify TCR beta CDR3 regions. First-round RT-PCR of the TCR CDR3 relied on the HTBI primer set. TCRdb re-analysed the multiplex PCR reads in MiXCR, keeping a single row per CDR3 protein. The sample shows about 700,000 distinct CDR3 sequences, around 15% of them seen only once. Trimming removed 1 base at V and 4 bases at J, with 23 bases between. CDR1 is GTSNPN and CDR2 is SVGIG in the germline V gene (reference sequence). The CDR3 has 17 amino acids.

This receptor was identified in a young woman with Graves' hyperthyroidism. This sequence joins TRBV30 and TRBJ2-7; possible D gene TRBD1, 6 bases. Sequences were obtained from blood. The CDR3 loop reads CAWSAPPGDILRYEQYF. The CDR3 bases are TGTGCCTGGAGTGCCCCCCCAGGGGACATCCTGAGATACGAGCAGTACTTC.